Shown below are 18 T cell receptor beta chains from a single sample sequenced in a study of shared clonotypes between healthy human individuals. Clones were read by immunoSEQ multiplex PCR, and TCRdb kept only the in-frame ones, dropping some. Of millions of clones in the sample, just over 90% are singletons; the top ten hold around 1.7%. Only CD45RO-negative cells positively selected for CCR7 counted as naive CD8 cells, so terminally differentiated effector memory CD45RA+ cells were excluded. Sequenced sample: naive CD8+ T cells from PBMCs. These receptors were collected from a man aged 18 to 30 in good health. Some clones in this sample may be carry-over from other donors' samples.

A remark on this clone: The sample holds other DNA sequences that translate to the same CDR3. The V call is TRBV27, the J call TRBJ2-7, with 11 bases that match TRBD1. The V segment lost 4 bases and the J segment 4 bases; nucleotides outside the gene matches: 3. In germline, CDR1 is MNHEY, CDR2 SMNVEV (reference sequence). This CDR3 has 14 amino acids. In nucleotides, the CDR3 is TGTGCCAGCAGTTGGACAGGGGGCTCATACGAGCAGTACTTC. This gives the protein CASSWTGGSYEQYF.

J is TRBJ2-1 and V is TRBV11-2, with TRBD2 matching 15 bases. Trimming cost V 5 bases and J 7 bases; bases outside gene matches: 9. The CDR3 runs 17 residues. Germline lookup yields CDR1 SGHAT and CDR2 FQNNGV. CDR3 in DNA: TGTGCCAGCAGCACCCGGACTAGCGGGAGGGGGTTGAATGAGCAGTTCTTC. It yields the protein CASSTRTSGRGLNEQFF.

Regarding this clone: Other DNA sequences in the same sample also yield this CDR3. The genes are TRBV28 and TRBJ2-7; no definite D call. The CDR3 contains 15 residues. Germline V gene data show CDR1 as MDHEN and CDR2 as SYDVKM. With 3 bases removed from V and 2 bases from J, the gap between germline ends came to 14 bases. The CDR3 spells CASSFGSGGPYEQYF. The CDR3 bases are TGTGCCAGCAGTTTTGGGTCGGGCGGACCCTACGAGCAGTACTTC. The full variable domain, in which reference TRBV28 and TRBJ2-7 provide the parts outside the CDR3, is DVKVTQSSRYLVKRTGEKVFLECVQDMDHENMFWYRQDPGLGLRLIYFSYDVKMKEKGDIPEGYSVSREKKERFSLILESASTNQTSMYLCASSFGSGGPYEQYFGPGTRLTVT.

This chain uses TRBV14 with TRBJ2-1; no reliable D call. Germline V gene data show CDR1 as SGHDN and CDR2 as FVKESK. Trimming pared 4 bases from V and 4 bases from J, leaving 8 bases between. This CDR3 spans 13 amino acids. The CDR3 DNA sequence: TGTGCCAGCAGCCCAACTACATACAATGAGCAGTTCTTC. It is translated as CASSPTTYNEQFF.

This chain connects TRBV5-6 to TRBJ2-5; no reliable D call. Trimming cost V 3 bases and J 3 bases, with 12 bases left between them. The CDR3 is 14 amino acids. Germline V gene sequence: CDR1 SGHDT, CDR2 YYEEEE. The CDR3 sequence is CASSSVGPEETQYF. The DNA for the CDR3 is TGTGCCAGCAGCTCGGTAGGGCCCGAAGAGACCCAGTACTTC.

The chain joins TRBV7-9 to TRBJ2-4, with 8 bases matching TRBD1. The trim removed 3 bases at V and 5 bases at J, leaving 6 bases unmatched. From germline, CDR1 is SEHNR and CDR2 FQNEAQ (reference sequence). The CDR3 runs 15 residues. CDR3 sequence (DNA): TGTGCCAGCAGCTTGGACGGGACAGGACAAAACATTCAGTACTTC. Its translation: CASSLDGTGQNIQYF.

The chain is built from TRBV27 and TRBJ2-7; D gene unclear. Germline V CDR1 and CDR2: MNHEY, SMNVEV (reference sequence). The CDR3 runs 13 residues. V shed 3 bases and J shed 4 bases, with 10 bases lying between them. In DNA, the CDR3 is TGTGCCAGCAGTTTGGCCAGACAATACGAGCAGTACTTC. Translating gives CASSLARQYEQYF.

The V and J genes are TRBV18 and TRBJ2-1; the match to TRBD1 covers 7 bases. Trimming cost V 6 bases and J 3 bases; bases outside gene matches: 11. The CDR3 runs 16 residues. CDR1 and CDR2 (germline): KGHSH, LQKENI. The CDR3 nucleotides read TGTGCCAGCTCCGACACGGACAGGAGATTCTACAATGAGCAGTTCTTC. It specifies CASSDTDRRFYNEQFF.

The genes are TRBV5-5 and TRBJ2-7; maybe TRBD1 (5 bases). CDR3 length: 14 amino acids. Looked up from germline, CDR1 is SGHKS and CDR2 is YYEKEE (reference sequence). Trimming took 3 bases from V and 7 from J, leaving 17 bases between them. CDR3: CASSSHRSAMEQYF. CDR3 nucleotides: TGTGCCAGCAGCTCCCACAGGTCAGCTATGGAGCAGTACTTC.

V usage is TRBV27 and J usage is TRBJ2-4, with a weak D call TRBD2 (5 bases). This CDR3 has 14 amino acids. Per germline, CDR1 MNHEY and CDR2 SMNVEV (reference sequence). Trimming took off 6 bases at V and 6 bases at J, with 15 bases between the two ends. The CDR3 reads CASSPLGVINIQYF. The DNA of the CDR3 is TGTGCCAGCAGCCCCCTCGGGGTTATAAACATTCAGTACTTC.

The chain employs TRBV27 and TRBJ2-7; 7 bases match TRBD2. V shed 6 bases, J shed 1 base, and the junction held 6 bases outside the gene matches. This CDR3 is built from 14 residues. In germline, CDR1 is MNHEY, CDR2 SMNVEV (reference sequence). The CDR3 reads CASRILASSYEQYF. CDR3 sequence (DNA): TGTGCCAGCAGGATACTAGCGTCTTCCTACGAGCAGTACTTC.

The sample holds one count of this clone. The chain has TRBV4-3 and TRBJ1-2, with 9 bases identical to TRBD1. Germline loops: CDR1 LGHNA, CDR2 YSLEER. This CDR3 region has 18 residues. Trimming removed 4 bases from V and 0 bases from J; junction bases left unmatched: 12. The CDR3: CASSRRTAGTGSNYGYTF. The CDR3 DNA reads TGCGCCAGCAGCCGCCGAACCGCCGGGACAGGGTCTAACTATGGCTACACCTTC.

The V and J genes are TRBV27 and TRBJ1-2; TRBD1 agrees at 9 bases. The CDR3 is 14 amino acids. Germline V gene lookup returns CDR1 MNHEY and CDR2 SMNVEV (reference sequence). Germline trimming cut 4 bases from V and 4 bases from J; bases unmatched to any gene: 4. The CDR3 DNA is TGTGCCAGCAGTTGGACAGGGGCCCCCTATGGCTACACCTTC. Translation: CASSWTGAPYGYTF.

The chain uses TRBV5-1 and TRBJ2-1; 9 nucleotides agree with TRBD2. This CDR3 is 16 amino acids long. Germline CDR1 SGHRS, CDR2 YFSETQ. V shed 0 bases, J shed 4 bases, and the junction held 5 bases outside the gene matches. CDR3 sequence reads: CASSLESLAGYNEQFF. The CDR3 coding sequence is TGCGCCAGCAGCTTGGAGTCCCTAGCGGGATACAATGAGCAGTTCTTC.

The chain carries TRBV9 and TRBJ2-2; 13 bases are a match to TRBD2. Germline CDR1 and CDR2: SGDLS and YYNGEE. V lost 3 bases to trimming and J lost 1 base; unmatched junction nucleotides: 0. This CDR3 has 16 residues. The CDR3 sequence: CASSGLAGGNTGELFF. In DNA form, the CDR3 reads TGTGCCAGCAGCGGACTAGCGGGAGGGAACACCGGGGAGCTGTTTTTT.

This clone was picked up one time. This chain connects TRBV2 to TRBJ2-1; 9 bases are shared with TRBD2. This CDR3 has 15 amino acids. Unmatched junction bases numbered 9, after V lost 8 bases and J lost 4 bases. CDR1 is SNHLY, CDR2 FYNNEI, per germline. This CDR3 reads CASSSETSGYNEQFF. The CDR3 coding sequence is TGTGCCAGCTCCTCGGAGACTAGCGGTTACAATGAGCAGTTCTTC.

This chain connects TRBV19 to TRBJ1-4; no clear D. CDR3 length equals 14 residues. The germline gives CDR1 LNHDA, CDR2 SQIVND (reference sequence). V shed 8 bases and J shed 8 bases, with 18 bases lying between them. CDR3: CASESTLRNEKLFF. CDR3 nucleotide sequence: TGTGCCAGTGAGTCGACTCTTCGTAACGAAAAACTGTTTTTT. The variable domain in full, completed from reference TRBV19 and TRBJ1-4, reads DGGITQSPKYLFRKEGQNVTLSCEQNLNHDAMYWYRQDPGQGLRLIYYSQIVNDFQKGDIAEGYSVSREKKESFPLTVTSAQKNPTAFYLCASESTLRNEKLFFGSGTQLSVL.

The chain combines TRBV7-9 with TRBJ2-5; TRBD1 or TRBD2 may be the D gene (5 bases each). V lost 2 bases, J lost 9 bases, and 22 bases lay in between. The CDR3 runs to 16 residues. Germline CDR1 and CDR2: SEHNR and FQNEAQ (reference sequence). The CDR3 DNA reads TGTGCCAGCAGCTTAATACCGGGGCCTCTCAAGACGGCCCAGTACTTC. Translated, it gives CASSLIPGPLKTAQYF.